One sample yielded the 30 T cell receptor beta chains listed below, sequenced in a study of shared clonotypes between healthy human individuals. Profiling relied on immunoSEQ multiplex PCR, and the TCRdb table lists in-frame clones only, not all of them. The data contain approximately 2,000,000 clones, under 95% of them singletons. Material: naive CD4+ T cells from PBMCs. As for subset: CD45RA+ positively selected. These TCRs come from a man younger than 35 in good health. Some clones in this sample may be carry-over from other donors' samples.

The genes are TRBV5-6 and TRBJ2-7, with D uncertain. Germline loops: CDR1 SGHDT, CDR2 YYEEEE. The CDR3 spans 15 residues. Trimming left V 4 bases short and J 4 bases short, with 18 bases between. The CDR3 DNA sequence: TGTGCCAGCAGCCAGGAAGGTCTACCACCTTACGAGCAGTACTTC. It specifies CASSQEGLPPYEQYF.

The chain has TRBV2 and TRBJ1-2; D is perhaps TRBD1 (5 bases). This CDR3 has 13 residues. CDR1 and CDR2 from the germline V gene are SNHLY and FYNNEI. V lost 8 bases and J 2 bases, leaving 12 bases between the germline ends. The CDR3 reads CASADGGNYGYTF. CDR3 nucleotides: TGTGCCAGCGCTGATGGGGGAAACTATGGCTACACCTTC.

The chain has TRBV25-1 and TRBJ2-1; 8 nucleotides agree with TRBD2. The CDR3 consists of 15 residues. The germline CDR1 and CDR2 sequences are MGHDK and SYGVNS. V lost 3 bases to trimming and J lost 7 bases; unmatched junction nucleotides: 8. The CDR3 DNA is TGTGCCAGCAGTGATGCCGGGAGGGGCAAAAATGAGCAGTTCTTC. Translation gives CASSDAGRGKNEQFF.

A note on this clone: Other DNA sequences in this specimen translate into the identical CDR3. DNA for the CDR3: TGTGCCAGCAGTCAGGCGGGTGCGACAGATACGCAGTATTTT. It is translated as CASSQAGATDTQYF. This chain uses TRBV28 with TRBJ2-3; D is possibly TRBD2 (5 bases). Trimming cost V 5 bases and J 3 bases, with 12 bases left between them. The CDR3 covers 14 residues. Per germline, CDR1 MDHEN and CDR2 SYDVKM.

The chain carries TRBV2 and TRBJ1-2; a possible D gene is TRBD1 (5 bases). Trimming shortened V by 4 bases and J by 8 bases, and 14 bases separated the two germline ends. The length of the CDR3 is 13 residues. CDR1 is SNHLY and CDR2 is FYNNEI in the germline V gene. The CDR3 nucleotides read TGTGCCAGCAGTGTCATCCAGGGCCCGGGCTACACCTTC. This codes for CASSVIQGPGYTF.

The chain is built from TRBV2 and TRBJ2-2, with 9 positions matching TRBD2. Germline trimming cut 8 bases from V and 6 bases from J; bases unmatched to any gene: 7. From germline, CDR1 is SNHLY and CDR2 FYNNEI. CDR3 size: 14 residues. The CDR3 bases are TGTGCCAGCCACCTAGCGGGATTCTCCGGGGAGCTGTTTTTT. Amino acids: CASHLAGFSGELFF.

The CDR3 here is CASSIGGGEKLFF. CDR3 bases: TGTGCCAGCAGTATTGGGGGGGGCGAAAAACTGTTTTTT. The gene calls are TRBV2 and TRBJ1-4; D may be TRBD1 (6 bases). The V and J ends lost 5 bases and 8 bases respectively, with 12 bases between them. Germline loops: CDR1 SNHLY, CDR2 FYNNEI. The CDR3 extends over 13 amino acids.

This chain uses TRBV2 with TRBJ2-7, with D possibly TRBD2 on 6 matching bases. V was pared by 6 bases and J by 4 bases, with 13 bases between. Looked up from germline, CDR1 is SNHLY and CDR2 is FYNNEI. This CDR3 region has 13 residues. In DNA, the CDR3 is TGTGCCAGCAGGACCGGGAGACAGTACGAGCAGTACTTC. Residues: CASRTGRQYEQYF. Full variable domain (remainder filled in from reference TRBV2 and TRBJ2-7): EPEVTQTPSHQVTQMGQEVILRCVPISNHLYFYWYRQILGQKVEFLVSFYNNEISEKSEIFDDQFSVERPDGSNFTLKIRSTKLEDSAMYFCASRTGRQYEQYFGPGTRLTVT.

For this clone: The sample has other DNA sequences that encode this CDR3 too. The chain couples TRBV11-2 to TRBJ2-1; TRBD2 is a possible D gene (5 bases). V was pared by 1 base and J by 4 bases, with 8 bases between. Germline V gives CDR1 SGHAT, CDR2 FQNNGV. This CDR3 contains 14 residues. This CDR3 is CASSLAGTYNEQFF. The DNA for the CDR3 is TGTGCCAGCAGCTTAGCGGGAACATACAATGAGCAGTTCTTC.

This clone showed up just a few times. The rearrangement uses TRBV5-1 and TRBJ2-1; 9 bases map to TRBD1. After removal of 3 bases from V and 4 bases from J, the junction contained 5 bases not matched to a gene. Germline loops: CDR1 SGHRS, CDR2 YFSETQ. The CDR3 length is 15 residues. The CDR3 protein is CASSSETGGYNEQFF. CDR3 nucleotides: TGCGCCAGCAGCTCGGAGACAGGGGGATACAATGAGCAGTTCTTC.

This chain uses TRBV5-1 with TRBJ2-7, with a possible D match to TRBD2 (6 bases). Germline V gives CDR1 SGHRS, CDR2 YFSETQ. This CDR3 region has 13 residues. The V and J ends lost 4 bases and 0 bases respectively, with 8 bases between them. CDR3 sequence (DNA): TGCGCCAGCAGCGTCGGGAGCTCCTACGAGCAGTACTTC. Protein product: CASSVGSSYEQYF.

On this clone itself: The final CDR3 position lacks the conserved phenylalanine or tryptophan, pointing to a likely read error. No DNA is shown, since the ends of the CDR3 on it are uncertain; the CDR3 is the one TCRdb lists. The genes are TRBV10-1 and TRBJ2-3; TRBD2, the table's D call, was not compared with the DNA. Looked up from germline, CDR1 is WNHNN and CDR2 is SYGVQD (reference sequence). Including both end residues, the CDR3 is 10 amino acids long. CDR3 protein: CASSDYLTIR.

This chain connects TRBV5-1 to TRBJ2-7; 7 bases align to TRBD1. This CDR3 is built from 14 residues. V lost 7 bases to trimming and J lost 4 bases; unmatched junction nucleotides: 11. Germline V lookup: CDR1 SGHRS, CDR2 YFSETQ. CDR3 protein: CASQPWTGGYEQYF. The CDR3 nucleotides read TGCGCCAGCCAACCCTGGACAGGAGGATACGAGCAGTACTTC.

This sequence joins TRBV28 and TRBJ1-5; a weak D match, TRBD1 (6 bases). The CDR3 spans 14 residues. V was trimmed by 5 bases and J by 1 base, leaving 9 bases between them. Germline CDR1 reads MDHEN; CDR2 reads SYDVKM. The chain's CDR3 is CASSTTGSNQPQHF. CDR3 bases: TGTGCCAGCAGTACGACAGGAAGCAATCAGCCCCAGCATTTT.

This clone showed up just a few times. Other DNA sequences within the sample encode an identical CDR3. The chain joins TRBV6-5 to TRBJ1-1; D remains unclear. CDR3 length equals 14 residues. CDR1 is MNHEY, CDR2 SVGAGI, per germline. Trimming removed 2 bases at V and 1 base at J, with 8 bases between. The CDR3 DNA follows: TGTGCCAGCAGTTACGGGGTAGCGAACACTGAAGCTTTCTTT. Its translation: CASSYGVANTEAFF.

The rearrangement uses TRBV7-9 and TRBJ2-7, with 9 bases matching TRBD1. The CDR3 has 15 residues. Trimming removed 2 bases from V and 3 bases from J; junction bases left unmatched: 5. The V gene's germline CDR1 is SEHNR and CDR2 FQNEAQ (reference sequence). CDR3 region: CASSLYSGQGYEQYF. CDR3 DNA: TGTGCCAGCAGCTTATATTCGGGACAGGGCTACGAGCAGTACTTC. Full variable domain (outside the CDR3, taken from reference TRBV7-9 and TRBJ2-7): DTGVSQNPRHKITKRGQNVTFRCDPISEHNRLYWYRQTLGQGPEFLTYFQNEAQLEKSRLLSDRFSAERPKGSFSTLEIQRTEQGDSAMYLCASSLYSGQGYEQYFGPGTRLTVT.

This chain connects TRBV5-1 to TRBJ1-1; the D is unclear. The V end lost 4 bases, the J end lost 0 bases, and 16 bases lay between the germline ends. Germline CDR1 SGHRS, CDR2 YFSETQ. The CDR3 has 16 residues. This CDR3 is CASSPRGGLMNTEAFF. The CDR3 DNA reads TGCGCCAGCAGCCCCAGAGGCGGACTCATGAACACTGAAGCTTTCTTT.

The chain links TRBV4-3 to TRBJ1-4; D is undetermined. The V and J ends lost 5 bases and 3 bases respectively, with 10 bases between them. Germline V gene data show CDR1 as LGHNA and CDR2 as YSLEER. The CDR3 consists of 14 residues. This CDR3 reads CASSGGVANEKLFF. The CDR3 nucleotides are TGCGCCAGCAGCGGTGGGGTGGCTAATGAAAAACTGTTTTTT.

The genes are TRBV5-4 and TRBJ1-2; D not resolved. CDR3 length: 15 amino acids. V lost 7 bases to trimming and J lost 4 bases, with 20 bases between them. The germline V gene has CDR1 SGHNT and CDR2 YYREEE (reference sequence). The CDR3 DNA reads TGTGCCAGCTCCCCCCGGGAAAAGGGAATCTATGGCTACACCTTC. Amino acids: CASSPREKGIYGYTF.

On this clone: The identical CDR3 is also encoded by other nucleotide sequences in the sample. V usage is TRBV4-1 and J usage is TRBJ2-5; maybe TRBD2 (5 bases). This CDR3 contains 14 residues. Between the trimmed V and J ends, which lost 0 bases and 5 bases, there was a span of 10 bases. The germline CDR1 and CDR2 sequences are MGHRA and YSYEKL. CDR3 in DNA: TGCGCCAGCAGCCAAGACCGGGGTGGGGAGACCCAGTACTTC. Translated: CASSQDRGGETQYF.

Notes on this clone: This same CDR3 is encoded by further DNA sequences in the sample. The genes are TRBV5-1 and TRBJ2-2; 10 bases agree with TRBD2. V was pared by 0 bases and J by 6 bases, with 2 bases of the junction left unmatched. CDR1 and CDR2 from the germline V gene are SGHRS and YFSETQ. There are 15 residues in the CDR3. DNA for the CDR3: TGCGCCAGCAGCTTGGCTCTAGCGGGAGCCGGGGAGCTGTTTTTT. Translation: CASSLALAGAGELFF.

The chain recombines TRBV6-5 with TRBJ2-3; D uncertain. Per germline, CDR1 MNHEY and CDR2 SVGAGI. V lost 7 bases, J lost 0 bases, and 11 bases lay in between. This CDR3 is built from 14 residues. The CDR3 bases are TGTGCCAGCACCTCTCTAGAGAGCACAGATACGCAGTATTTT. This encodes CASTSLESTDTQYF.

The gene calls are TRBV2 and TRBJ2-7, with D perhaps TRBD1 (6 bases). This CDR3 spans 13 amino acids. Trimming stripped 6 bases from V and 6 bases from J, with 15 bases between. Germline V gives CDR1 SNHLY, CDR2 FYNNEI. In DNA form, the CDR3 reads TGTGCCAGCAGAGATGACAGGCGGAGCGAGCAGTACTTC. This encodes CASRDDRRSEQYF.

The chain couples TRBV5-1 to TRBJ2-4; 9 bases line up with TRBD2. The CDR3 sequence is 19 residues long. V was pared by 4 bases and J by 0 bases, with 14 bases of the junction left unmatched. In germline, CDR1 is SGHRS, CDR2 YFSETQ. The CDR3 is CASSPRLASGDLAKNIQYF. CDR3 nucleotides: TGCGCCAGCAGCCCCCGCCTGGCTAGCGGGGATCTAGCCAAAAACATTCAGTACTTC.

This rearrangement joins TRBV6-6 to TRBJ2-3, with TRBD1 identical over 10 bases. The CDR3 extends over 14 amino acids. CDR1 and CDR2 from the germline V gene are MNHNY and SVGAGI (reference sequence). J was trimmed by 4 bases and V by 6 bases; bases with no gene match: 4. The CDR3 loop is CASRVTGGADTQYF. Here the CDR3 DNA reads TGTGCCAGCAGAGTGACAGGGGGCGCAGATACGCAGTATTTT.

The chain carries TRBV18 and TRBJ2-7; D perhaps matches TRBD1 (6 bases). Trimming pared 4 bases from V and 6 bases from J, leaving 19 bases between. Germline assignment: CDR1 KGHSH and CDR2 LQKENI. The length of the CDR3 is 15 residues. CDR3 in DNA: TGTGCCAGCTCACAGGGACATCAGGGTTCGACCGAGCAGTACTTC. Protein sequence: CASSQGHQGSTEQYF.

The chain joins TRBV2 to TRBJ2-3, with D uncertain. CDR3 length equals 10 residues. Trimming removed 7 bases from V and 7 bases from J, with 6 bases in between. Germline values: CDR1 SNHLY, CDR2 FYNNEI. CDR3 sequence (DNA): TGTGCCAGCATCGATAATACGCAGTATTTT. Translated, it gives CASIDNTQYF.

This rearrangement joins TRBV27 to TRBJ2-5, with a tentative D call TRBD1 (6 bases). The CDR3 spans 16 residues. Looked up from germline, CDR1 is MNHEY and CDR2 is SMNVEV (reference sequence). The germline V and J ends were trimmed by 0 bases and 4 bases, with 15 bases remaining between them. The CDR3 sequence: CASSLSPGAGGETQYF. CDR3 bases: TGTGCCAGCAGTTTATCCCCAGGGGCCGGTGGAGAGACCCAGTACTTC.

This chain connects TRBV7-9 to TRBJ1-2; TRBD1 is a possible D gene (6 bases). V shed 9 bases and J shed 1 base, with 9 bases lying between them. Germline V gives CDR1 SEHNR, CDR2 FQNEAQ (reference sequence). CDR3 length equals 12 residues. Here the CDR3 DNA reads TGTGCCAGTGGACAGATTAACTATGGCTACACCTTC. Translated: CASGQINYGYTF.

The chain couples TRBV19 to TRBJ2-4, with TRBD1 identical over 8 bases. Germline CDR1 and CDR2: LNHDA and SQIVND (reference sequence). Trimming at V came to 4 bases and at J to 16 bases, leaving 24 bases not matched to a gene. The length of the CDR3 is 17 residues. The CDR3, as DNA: TGTGCCAGTAGTACGCACCCAAACAGGGGGAACCTCATCCTGCATTACTTC. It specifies CASSTHPNRGNLILHYF.